What follows describes a single TCR beta chain. Its antigen remains unknown. Profiled with immunoSEQ multiplex PCR; TCRdb holds only in-frame clones, not every one. The top ten hold approximately 1% of the sample, which has about 1.5 million clones, roughly 96% seen once. The data stem from a study of shared clonotypes between healthy human individuals. Across the whole study: Per-donor plates numbered three CD4 naive, three CD4 memory, two CD8 naive and one CD8 memory. Points from the study as a whole: Owing to a small donor count, the genetic and exposure-history diversity represented was limited. Clonotype sharing among the donors was expected to vary with sequencing depth. Estimated richness values were generally larger in naive subsets than in memory subsets.

The germline gives CDR1 MGHRA, CDR2 YSYEKL. CDR3 length equals 13 residues. V lost 1 base to trimming and J lost 4 bases, with 7 bases between them. The chain carries TRBV4-1 and TRBJ2-5; D unresolved. This receptor was taken from a man aged 25-45 years in good health. Material: naive CD4+ T cells sorted from blood. Subset meaning: CD45RA+ positively selected. This CDR3 reads CASSQVILETQYF. In DNA form, the CDR3 reads TGCGCCAGCAGCCAAGTTATATTAGAGACCCAGTACTTC.